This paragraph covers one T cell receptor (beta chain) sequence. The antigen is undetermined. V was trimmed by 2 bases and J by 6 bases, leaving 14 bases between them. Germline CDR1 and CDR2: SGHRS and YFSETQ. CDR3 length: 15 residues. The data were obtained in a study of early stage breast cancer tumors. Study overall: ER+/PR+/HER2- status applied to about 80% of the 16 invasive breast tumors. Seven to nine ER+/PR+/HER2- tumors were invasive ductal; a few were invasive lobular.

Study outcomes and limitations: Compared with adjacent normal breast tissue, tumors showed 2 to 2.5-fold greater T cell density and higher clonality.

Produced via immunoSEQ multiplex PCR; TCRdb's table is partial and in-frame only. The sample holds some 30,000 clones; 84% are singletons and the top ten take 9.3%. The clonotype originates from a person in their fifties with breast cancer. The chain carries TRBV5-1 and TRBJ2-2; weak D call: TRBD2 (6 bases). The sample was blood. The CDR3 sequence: CASSFDSGGAGELFF. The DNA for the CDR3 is TGCGCCAGCAGCTTTGATTCCGGGGGAGCCGGGGAGCTGTTTTTT.